This T cell receptor (beta chain) was sequenced for a study of blood T cell repertoires in COVID-19 (dated by TCRdb to the early 2020s). Some background on the complete study: Collaborator samples came from the United States, Italy and Spain and covered acute and convalescent phases of COVID-19. The prospective study material was composed of cDNA or gDNA derived from T cells, B-cell-depleted T cells, or PBMCs. Deeply sampled blood TCRbeta repertoires from subjects exposed to, actively infected with, or recovered from COVID-19 were included in the dataset. The repertoires were released in a freely available public database meant as a resource for research on the immune response to SARS-CoV-2. Samples came from the ongoing ImmuneRACE study (first 160 participants) plus 1,254 subjects from 6 global collaborators. The sample metadata nearly always contained a de-identified subject ID, COVID-19 status, age in years and sex. Where available, HLA class I and class II types were taken from metadata supplied by the sample provider and were not determined by assay-based typing.

This clone was found once. Its antigen has not been determined. No quality values exist for individual bases; no much larger clone is one base distant. General study outcomes and caveats: How much clinical and demographic metadata was included differed by source and by participant, and the metadata was provided uncurated.

The immunoSEQ Assay, a bias-controlled multiplex PCR, was used to amplify TCRbeta CDR3 regions from genomic DNA. As for how the authors treated the data: The number of nucleated cells in each sample was estimated by amplification of reference gene primers within the assay. To quantify the absolute abundance of each unique TCRbeta CDR3 rearrangement, sequence reads were collapsed and filtered. Productive Simpson clonality was computed per sample as the square root of Simpson's diversity index over productive rearrangements. Imported from immuneACCESS, the table was reduced by TCRdb to in-frame sequences with V and J called. These copies leave out some clones; in studies compared against another copy, an unresolved V gene accounts for under half, and the cause of the remainder is not known. That table is the source of V, J and clone size, and D and trimming were worked out from the DNA. This sample has some 300,000 clones in its table, and nearly 90% of those were observed once. Of the sample, 1% is held by the ten largest clones.

Participants in the prospective study were aged 18 to 89 years, lived in under 30 United States geographic areas, and enrolled through a virtual design. In the prospective study, participants were assigned to cohorts based on the clinical history participants reported in a screening survey and a study questionnaire. Recovered participants in ImmuneRACE Cohort 3 were defined by two consecutive negative NP/OP PCR tests, clearance by a healthcare professional, or resolution of symptoms. In the prospective study, whole blood, serum and a nasopharyngeal or oropharyngeal swab were collected from each participant by mobile phlebotomists. Prospective study participants could optionally give additional blood draws and questionnaires over a roughly 2-month period. Before DNA extraction, prospective study blood samples were shipped either frozen or at room temperature. The source material was PBMCs or T cells enriched from blood (not recorded which). The receptor was isolated from a woman aged 25-40 years who had recovered from COVID-19.

The nucleotide sequence reads as follows: TGTGCCAGCAGCACAAACCGGGACAGGGACGGGAATGAGCAGTTCTTC. Its translation reads: CASSTNRDRDGNEQFF. Recombination joined TRBV9 with TRBJ2-1, with 9 bases in between that match TRBD1. As encoded in the germline V gene, CDR1 is SGDLS while CDR2 is YYNGEE. Including cysteine and phenylalanine, the CDR3 has 16 amino acids. Only the CDR3 portion is preserved as DNA: 48 bases, with reading frame beginning at the first base. V is pruned by 4 bases and J by 7 bases, leaving 12 bases of the junction without a gene match.